A selection of T cell receptor beta chains follows, all from one sample in a study of CD8 T cells in Susac syndrome. Each CDR3 protein is one row after TCRdb ran MiXCR on the immunoSEQ multiplex PCR reads. The table has over 130,000 distinct CDR3 sequences, 85% to 95% seen once; the top ten hold 0.14%. What was sequenced was CD4+ T cells from PBMCs. Receptor source: a human donor with Susac syndrome. The CDR3 runs from the conserved cysteine through the conserved F or W. The order of the fields is V gene, J gene, D gene, clone size, CDR3 DNA, CDR3 protein. D genes are given only for firm matches. Size is omitted from some rows. Given values are once, few, many or a class for expanded clones.

V: TRBV7-9
J: TRBJ2-2
D: TRBD1
size: .
DNA: TGTGCCAGCCTCAGGGGGAGCACCGGGGAGCTGTTTTTT
CDR3: CASLRGSTGELFF

V: TRBV20-1
J: TRBJ1-5
D: TRBD1
size: .
DNA: TGCAGTGCCCTCGGACAGGGGAGCAATCAGCCCCAGCATTTT
CDR3: CSALGQGSNQPQHF

V: TRBV30
J: TRBJ1-1
D: .
size: .
DNA: TGTGCCTGGAGTGCAAAGGGACCTGAAGCTTTCTTT
CDR3: CAWSAKGPEAFF

V: TRBV12-5
J: TRBJ2-1
D: TRBD2
size: .
DNA: TGTGCTAGTGGTTTGTCCCGCGGGAGTAATGAGCAGTTCTTC
CDR3: CASGLSRGSNEQFF

V: TRBV11-2
J: TRBJ2-5
D: TRBD2
size: .
DNA: TGTGCCAGCAGCTTAGCTCCCGGGACTAGCGGGAGCCAAGAGACCCAGTACTTC
CDR3: CASSLAPGTSGSQETQYF

V: TRBV20-1
J: TRBJ2-3
D: TRBD2
size: .
DNA: TGCAGTGCTCCGTCCCCTAGCGGGAGTCCAGATACGCAGTATTTT
CDR3: CSAPSPSGSPDTQYF

V: TRBV10-3
J: TRBJ2-3
D: .
size: .
DNA: TGTGCCGTGAGGGGGATTATGGATACGCAGTATTTT
CDR3: CAVRGIMDTQYF

V: TRBV5-4
J: TRBJ2-6
D: .
size: .
DNA: TGTGCCAGCAGCTTGTTCGTGGGCACTGGGGCCAACGTCCTGACTTTC
CDR3: CASSLFVGTGANVLTF

V: TRBV20-1
J: TRBJ2-7
D: TRBD2
size: .
DNA: TGCAGTGGGGCTAACCCGGGACTAGCGGGAGGCTACGAGCAGTACTTC
CDR3: CSGANPGLAGGYEQYF

V: TRBV20-1
J: TRBJ1-1
D: .
size: .
DNA: TGCAGTGCTAGAGATCGGAATTCACTGGAAGCTTTCTTT
CDR3: CSARDRNSLEAFF

V: TRBV7-2
J: TRBJ2-7
D: .
size: .
DNA: TGTGCCAGCAGCGGTGGACAGATATCCTACGAGCAGTACTTC
CDR3: CASSGGQISYEQYF

V: TRBV14
J: TRBJ2-5
D: .
size: .
DNA: TGTGCCAGCAGCCAAGAACGGCAGACCCAGTACTTC
CDR3: CASSQERQTQYF

V: TRBV9
J: TRBJ2-2
D: .
size: .
DNA: TGTGCCAGCAGCGTAGGAGCGAGTAACACCGGGGAGCTGTTTTTT
CDR3: CASSVGASNTGELFF

V: TRBV4-2
J: TRBJ2-3
D: TRBD2
size: .
DNA: TGTGCCAGCAGCCATACTAGCGGGGGGATGACAGATACGCAGTATTTT
CDR3: CASSHTSGGMTDTQYF

V: TRBV28
J: TRBJ2-7
D: TRBD2
size: .
DNA: TGTGCCAGCAATGTGGGCCAGCGGGGAGTCCGCGGGGAGCAGTACTTC
CDR3: CASNVGQRGVRGEQYF

V: TRBV20-1
J: TRBJ2-1
D: TRBD1
size: .
DNA: TGCAGTGCTAGACTCGGGACAGGTTTCTACAATGAGCAGTTCTTC
CDR3: CSARLGTGFYNEQFF

V: TRBV28
J: TRBJ2-7
D: .
size: .
DNA: TGTGCCAGCCTAGGGGGGGGCTATACCTACGAGCAGTACTTC
CDR3: CASLGGGYTYEQYF

V: TRBV7-3
J: TRBJ1-1
D: TRBD1
size: .
DNA: TGTGCCAGCAGCCGGGACAGGGATTTGAGAGCTTTCTTT
CDR3: CASSRDRDLRAFF

V: TRBV19
J: TRBJ1-2
D: .
size: .
DNA: TGTGCCACTGAGGGGGAAAGCTATGGCTACACCTTC
CDR3: CATEGESYGYTF

V: TRBV6-1
J: TRBJ1-5
D: .
size: .
DNA: TGTGCCAGCAGTGATTCGAGTTTCGGTCAGCCCCAGCATTTT
CDR3: CASSDSSFGQPQHF

V: TRBV7-4
J: TRBJ2-7
D: .
size: .
DNA: TGTGCCAGCAGCTTAGGTCAGCCCTACGAGCAGTACTTC
CDR3: CASSLGQPYEQYF

V: TRBV29-1
J: TRBJ2-1
D: TRBD2
size: .
DNA: TGCAGCGTTGACGGCGGCGGGAGGGCCAATGAGCAGTTCTTC
CDR3: CSVDGGGRANEQFF

V: TRBV29-1
J: TRBJ1-1
D: TRBD1
size: once
DNA: TGCAGCGTTGTACAGGGGAGGACTGAAGCTTTCTTT
CDR3: CSVVQGRTEAFF

V: TRBV20-1
J: TRBJ1-1
D: TRBD1
size: .
DNA: TGCAGTGCCCCTGGGGACAGGGGATTCACTGAAGCTTTCTTT
CDR3: CSAPGDRGFTEAFF

V: TRBV5-4
J: TRBJ2-1
D: .
size: .
DNA: TGTGCCAGCAGCTTAAGGGACAATGAGCAGTTCTTC
CDR3: CASSLRDNEQFF

V: TRBV2
J: TRBJ1-5
D: .
size: .
DNA: TGTGCCAGCAGTGACCTTCCAGGACAGCCCCAGCATTTT
CDR3: CASSDLPGQPQHF

V: TRBV5-1
J: TRBJ2-3
D: TRBD2
size: once
DNA: TGCGCCAGCAGCTCCGGACTAGCGGGGGGGGTGGATACGCAGTATTTT
CDR3: CASSSGLAGGVDTQYF